Given below is one T cell receptor beta chain in context. This sample was included in a study of T-cell reconstitution after alpha-beta-depleted transplantation in children. With V trimmed by 4 bases and J by 5 bases, 6 bases remained unmatched. The germline CDR1 and CDR2 sequences are SGHRS and YFSETQ. The CDR3 loop spans 14 amino acids. The TCRbeta library incorporated unique molecular identifiers. One entry per CDR3 protein results from TCRdb running MiXCR on the PCR reads. The sample records about 580,000 distinct CDR3 sequences, over 20% being singletons. The sequence was obtained from a boy under two years old with Wiskott-Aldrich syndrome, due to receive a stem cell transplant. The rearrangement links TRBV5-1 to TRBJ2-5, with 9 bases that match TRBD2. Sample: PBMCs, taken before TCRalphabeta/CD19-depleted stem cell transplant. The CDR3 protein is CASSETSGRETQYF. The CDR3, as DNA: TGCGCCAGCAGCGAGACTAGCGGCAGGGAGACCCAGTACTTC.